This TCR beta chain was recorded in a study of T cell clonotyping in hematopoietic cell transplantation. General study results and limits: No sorting was done, leaving CD4 and CD8 contributions mixed.

Trimming left V 4 bases short and J 4 bases short, with 16 bases between. The CDR3 has 16 amino acids. Germline V gene data show CDR1 as SEHNR and CDR2 as FQNEAQ (reference sequence). Assay used: immunoSEQ multiplex PCR; TCRdb lists only in-frame clones, some missing. This sample has roughly 11,000 clones, with approximately 92% found just once. This clone was counted once. The antigen remains unidentified. The source material was peripheral blood mononuclear cells. The V gene is TRBV7-9, the J gene TRBJ2-2, with D perhaps TRBD1 (6 bases). The receptor was derived from a human donor who either received an allogeneic hematopoietic cell transplant for a myeloid malignancy or was a related donor (not recorded which). Some clones in this sample may be carry-over from other donors' samples. CDR3 protein: CASSSSGVSGTGELFF. The CDR3 coding sequence is TGTGCCAGCAGCTCCTCAGGGGTCAGTGGCACCGGGGAGCTGTTTTTT.